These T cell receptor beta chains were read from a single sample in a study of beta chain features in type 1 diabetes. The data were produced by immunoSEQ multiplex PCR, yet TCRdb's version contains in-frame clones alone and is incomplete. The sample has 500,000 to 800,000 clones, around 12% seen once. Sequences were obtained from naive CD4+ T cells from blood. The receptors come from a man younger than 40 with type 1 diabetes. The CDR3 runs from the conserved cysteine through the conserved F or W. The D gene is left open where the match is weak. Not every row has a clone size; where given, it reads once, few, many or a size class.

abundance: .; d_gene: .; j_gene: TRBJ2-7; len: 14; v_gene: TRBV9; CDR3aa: CASSVGGIGAEQYF; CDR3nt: TGTGCCAGCAGCGTAGGAGGGATCGGTGCCGAGCAGTACTTC
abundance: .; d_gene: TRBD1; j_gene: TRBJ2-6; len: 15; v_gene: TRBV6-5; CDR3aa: CASSPGTAGANVLTF; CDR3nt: TGTGCCAGCAGTCCCGGGACAGCCGGGGCCAACGTCCTGACTTTC
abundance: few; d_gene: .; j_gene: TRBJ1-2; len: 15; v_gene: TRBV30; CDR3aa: CAWARRGAGEYGYTF; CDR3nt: TGTGCCTGGGCCAGAAGGGGGGCTGGTGAATATGGCTACACCTTC
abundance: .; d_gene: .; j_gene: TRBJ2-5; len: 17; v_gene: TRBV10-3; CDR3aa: CAISESTPGRYQETQYF; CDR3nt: TGTGCCATCAGTGAGTCTACACCTGGACGTTACCAAGAGACCCAGTACTTC
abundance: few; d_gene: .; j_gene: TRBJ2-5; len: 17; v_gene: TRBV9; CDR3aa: CASSVAVDADVQETQYF; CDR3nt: TGTGCCAGCAGCGTAGCGGTAGACGCGGACGTACAAGAGACCCAGTACTTC
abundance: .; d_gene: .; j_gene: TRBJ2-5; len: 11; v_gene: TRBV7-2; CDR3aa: CASSQQETQYF; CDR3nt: TGTGCCAGCAGCCAACAAGAGACCCAGTACTTC
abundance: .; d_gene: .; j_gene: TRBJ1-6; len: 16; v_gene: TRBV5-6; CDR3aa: CASSLLTAKGNSPLHF; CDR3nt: TGTGCCAGCAGCTTGTTGACGGCCAAGGGAAATTCACCCCTCCACTTT
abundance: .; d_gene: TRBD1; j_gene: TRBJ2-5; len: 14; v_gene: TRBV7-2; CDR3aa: CASSRRQGTETQYF; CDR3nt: TGTGCCAGCAGCCGCCGACAGGGGACAGAGACCCAGTACTTC
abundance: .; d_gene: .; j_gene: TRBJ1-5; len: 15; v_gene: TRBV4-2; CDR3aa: CASSQDAQNNQPQHF; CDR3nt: TGTGCCAGCAGCCAAGACGCCCAGAACAATCAGCCCCAGCATTTT
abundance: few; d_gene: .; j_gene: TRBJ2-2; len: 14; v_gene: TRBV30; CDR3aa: CAWSPAEYAGELFF; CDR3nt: TGTGCCTGGAGTCCCGCGGAATACGCCGGGGAGCTGTTTTTT
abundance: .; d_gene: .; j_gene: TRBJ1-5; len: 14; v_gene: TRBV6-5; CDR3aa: CASSKWGANQPQHF; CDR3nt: TGTGCCAGCAGTAAGTGGGGGGCCAATCAGCCCCAGCATTTT
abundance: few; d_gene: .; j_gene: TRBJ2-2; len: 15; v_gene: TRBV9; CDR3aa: CASSYFSGNTGELFF; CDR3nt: TGTGCCAGCAGCTACTTCTCGGGGAACACCGGGGAGCTGTTTTTT
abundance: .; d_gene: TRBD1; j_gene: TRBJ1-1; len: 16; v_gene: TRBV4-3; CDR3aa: CASSQDPGTGGTEAFF; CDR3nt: TGCGCCAGCAGCCAAGACCCCGGGACAGGGGGCACTGAAGCTTTCTTT
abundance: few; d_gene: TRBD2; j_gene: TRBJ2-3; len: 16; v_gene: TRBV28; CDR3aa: CASSPPSGGGTDTQYF; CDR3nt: TGTGCCAGCAGCCCCCCTAGCGGGGGAGGGACAGATACGCAGTATTTT
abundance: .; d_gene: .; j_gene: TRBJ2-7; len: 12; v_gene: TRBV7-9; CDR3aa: CASSPGGPSAYF; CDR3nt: TGTGCCAGCAGCCCTGGGGGACCATCTGCGTACTTC
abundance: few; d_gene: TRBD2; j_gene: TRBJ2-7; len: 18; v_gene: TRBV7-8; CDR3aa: CASSSGLAGEDASYEQYF; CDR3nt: TGTGCCAGCAGCTCCGGACTAGCGGGGGAGGACGCCTCCTACGAGCAGTACTTC
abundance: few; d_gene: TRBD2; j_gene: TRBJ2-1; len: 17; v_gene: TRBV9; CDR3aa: CASSSQSRLAAYNEQFF; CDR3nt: TGTGCCAGCAGCTCCCAGAGCCGACTAGCGGCCTACAATGAGCAGTTCTTC
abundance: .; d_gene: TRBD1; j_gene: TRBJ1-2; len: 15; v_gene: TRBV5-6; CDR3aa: CASREWTGSLRGYTF; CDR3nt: TGTGCCAGCAGGGAGTGGACAGGGAGTCTCAGGGGCTACACCTTC
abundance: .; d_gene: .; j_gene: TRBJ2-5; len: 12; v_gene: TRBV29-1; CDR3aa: CSVPRGQETQYF; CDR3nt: TGCAGCGTCCCTCGGGGGCAAGAGACCCAGTACTTC
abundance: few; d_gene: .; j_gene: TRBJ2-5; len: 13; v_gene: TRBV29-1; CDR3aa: CSVAQGGLETQYF; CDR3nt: TGCAGCGTTGCCCAGGGGGGTTTGGAGACCCAGTACTTC
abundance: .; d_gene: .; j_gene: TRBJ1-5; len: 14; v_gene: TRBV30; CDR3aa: CAWSVGGGNQPQHF; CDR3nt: TGTGCCTGGAGTGTCGGAGGGGGCAATCAGCCCCAGCATTTT
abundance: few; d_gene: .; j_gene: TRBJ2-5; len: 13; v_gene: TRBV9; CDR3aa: CASSVAGAETQYF; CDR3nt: TGTGCCAGCAGCGTAGCTGGGGCCGAGACCCAGTACTTC
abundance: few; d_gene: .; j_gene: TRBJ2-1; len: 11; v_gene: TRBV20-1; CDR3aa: CSARGGSEQFF; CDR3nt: TGCAGTGCTAGAGGGGGCAGTGAGCAGTTCTTC
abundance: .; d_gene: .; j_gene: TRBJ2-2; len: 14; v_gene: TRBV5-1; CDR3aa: CASSATGWTGELFF; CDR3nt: TGCGCCAGCAGCGCTACAGGCTGGACCGGGGAGCTGTTTTTT
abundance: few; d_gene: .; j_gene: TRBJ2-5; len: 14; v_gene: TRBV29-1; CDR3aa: CSVEPGGGGETQYF; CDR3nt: TGCAGCGTTGAGCCCGGAGGGGGCGGAGAGACCCAGTACTTC
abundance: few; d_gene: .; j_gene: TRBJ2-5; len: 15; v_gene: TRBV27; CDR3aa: CASSPNDRFQETQYF; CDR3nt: TGTGCCAGCAGTCCTAATGACAGGTTCCAAGAGACCCAGTACTTC
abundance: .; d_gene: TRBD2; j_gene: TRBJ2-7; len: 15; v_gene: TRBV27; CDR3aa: CASSLYGGKSYEQYF; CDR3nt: TGTGCCAGCAGTTTGTACGGGGGGAAATCCTACGAGCAGTACTTC
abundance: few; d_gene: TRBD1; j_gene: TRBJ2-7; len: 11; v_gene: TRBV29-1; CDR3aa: CSANHRGEQYF; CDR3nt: TGCAGCGCAAACCACAGGGGCGAGCAGTACTTC
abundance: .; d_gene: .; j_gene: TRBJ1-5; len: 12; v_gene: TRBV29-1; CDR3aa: CSVAGPNQPQHF; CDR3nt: TGCAGCGTCGCAGGGCCGAATCAGCCCCAGCATTTT
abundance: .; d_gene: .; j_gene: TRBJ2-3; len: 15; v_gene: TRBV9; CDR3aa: CASSRDGPSTDTQYF; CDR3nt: TGTGCCAGCAGCAGGGACGGACCAAGCACAGATACGCAGTATTTT
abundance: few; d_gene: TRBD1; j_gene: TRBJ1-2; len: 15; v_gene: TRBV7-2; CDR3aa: CASSSPGQGNYGYTF; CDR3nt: TGTGCCAGCAGTTCTCCCGGACAGGGGAACTATGGCTACACCTTC
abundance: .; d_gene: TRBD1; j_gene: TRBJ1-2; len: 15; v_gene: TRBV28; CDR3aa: CASNSPGQEVYGYTF; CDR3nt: TGTGCCAGCAATTCACCGGGACAGGAGGTTTATGGCTACACCTTC
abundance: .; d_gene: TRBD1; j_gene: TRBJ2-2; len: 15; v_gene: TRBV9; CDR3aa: CASSVGTGGTGELFF; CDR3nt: TGTGCCAGCAGCGTCGGGACAGGGGGCACCGGGGAGCTGTTTTTT
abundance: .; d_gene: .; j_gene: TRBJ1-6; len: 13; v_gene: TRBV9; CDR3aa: CASRGPDNSPLHF; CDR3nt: TGTGCCAGCCGGGGGCCCGATAATTCACCCCTCCACTTT
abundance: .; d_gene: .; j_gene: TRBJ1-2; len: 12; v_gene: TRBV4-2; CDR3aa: CASSSRFYGYTF; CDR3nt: TGTGCCAGCAGCTCCCGGTTCTATGGCTACACCTTC
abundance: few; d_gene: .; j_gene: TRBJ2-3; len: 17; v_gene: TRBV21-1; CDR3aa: CASRPSGGDGLTDTQYF; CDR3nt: TGTGCCAGCAGACCCTCGGGGGGGGACGGACTCACAGATACGCAGTATTTT
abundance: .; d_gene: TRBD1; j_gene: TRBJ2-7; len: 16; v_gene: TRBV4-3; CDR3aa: CASSQVGGTGSYEQYF; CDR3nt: TGCGCCAGCAGCCAAGTTGGCGGGACAGGGTCCTACGAGCAGTACTTC
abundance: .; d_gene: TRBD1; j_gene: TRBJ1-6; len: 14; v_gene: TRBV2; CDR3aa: CASSGDRDGSPLHF; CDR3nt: TGTGCCAGCAGTGGGGACAGGGACGGTTCACCCCTCCACTTT
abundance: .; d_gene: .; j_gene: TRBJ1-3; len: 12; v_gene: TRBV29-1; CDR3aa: CSVWLGGNTIYF; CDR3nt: TGCAGCGTGTGGTTAGGGGGAAACACCATATATTTT
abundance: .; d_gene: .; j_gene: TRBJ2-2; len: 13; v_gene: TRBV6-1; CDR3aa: CASSDRGTGELFF; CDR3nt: TGTGCCAGCAGTGACCGGGGCACCGGGGAGCTGTTTTTT
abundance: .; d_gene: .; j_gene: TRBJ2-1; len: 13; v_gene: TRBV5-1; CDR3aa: CASRDSSYNEQFF; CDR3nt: TGCGCCAGCAGGGACAGCTCCTACAATGAGCAGTTCTTC
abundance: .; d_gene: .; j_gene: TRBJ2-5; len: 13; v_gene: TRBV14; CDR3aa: CASSQGNEETQYF; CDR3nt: TGTGCCAGCAGCCAAGGGAACGAAGAGACCCAGTACTTC
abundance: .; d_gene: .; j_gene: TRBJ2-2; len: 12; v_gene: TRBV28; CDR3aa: CASIQTGGELFF; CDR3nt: TGTGCCAGCATACAGACTGGGGGGGAGCTGTTTTTT
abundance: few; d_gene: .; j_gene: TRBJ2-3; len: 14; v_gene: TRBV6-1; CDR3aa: CASSESRPTDTQYF; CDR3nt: TGTGCCAGCAGTGAGAGTCGCCCCACAGATACGCAGTATTTT
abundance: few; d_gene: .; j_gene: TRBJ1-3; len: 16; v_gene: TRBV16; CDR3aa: CASSQSSPGSGNTIYF; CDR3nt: TGTGCCAGCAGCCAATCTTCCCCAGGCTCTGGAAACACCATATATTTT